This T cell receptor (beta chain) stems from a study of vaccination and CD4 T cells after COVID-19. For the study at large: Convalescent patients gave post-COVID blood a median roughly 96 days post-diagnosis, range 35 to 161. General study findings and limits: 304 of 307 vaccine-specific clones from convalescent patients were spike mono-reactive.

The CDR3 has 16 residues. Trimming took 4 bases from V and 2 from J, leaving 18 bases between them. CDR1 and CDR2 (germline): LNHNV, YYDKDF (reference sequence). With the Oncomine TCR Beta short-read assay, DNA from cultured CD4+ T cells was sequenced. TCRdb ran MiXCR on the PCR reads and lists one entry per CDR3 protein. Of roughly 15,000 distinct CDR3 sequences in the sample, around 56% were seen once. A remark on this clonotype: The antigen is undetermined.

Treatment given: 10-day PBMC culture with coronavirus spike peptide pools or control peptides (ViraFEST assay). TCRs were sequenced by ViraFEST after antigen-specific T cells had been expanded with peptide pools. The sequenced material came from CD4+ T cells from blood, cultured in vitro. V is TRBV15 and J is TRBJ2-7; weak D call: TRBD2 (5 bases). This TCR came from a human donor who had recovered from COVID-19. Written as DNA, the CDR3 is TGTGCCACCAGCACAAGGGCAGAGGGAGCCCCCTACGAGCAGTACTTC. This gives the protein CATSTRAEGAPYEQYF.